The 5 T cell receptor beta chains listed next were all sequenced from one sample in a study of cytomegalovirus exposure and HLA in healthy donors. The PCR made use of 60 Vbeta and 13 Jbeta primers. Produced via immunoSEQ multiplex PCR; TCRdb's table is partial and in-frame only. The sample lists around 110,000 clones; around 70% were seen once. The source material was PBMCs. All receptors come from a woman aged 18-29 years in good health and CMV-seronegative.

The gene calls are TRBV5-1 and TRBJ1-1, with TRBD1 matching over 8 bases. CDR3 length: 16 amino acids. V gave up 4 bases and J gave up 3 bases; unmatched junction bases: 11. CDR1 and CDR2 from the germline V gene are SGHRS and YFSETQ. The CDR3 loop is CASSRDRPPRDTEAFF. The DNA of the CDR3 is TGCGCCAGCAGCCGGGACAGGCCCCCTAGGGACACTGAAGCTTTCTTT.

The gene calls are TRBV10-2 and TRBJ2-3, with 8 nucleotides matching TRBD2. The CDR3 spans 17 residues. Looked up from germline, CDR1 is WSHSY and CDR2 is SAAADI. V shed 5 bases, J shed 0 bases, and the junction held 10 bases outside the gene matches. The chain's CDR3 is CASSWGSGNPSTDTQYF. DNA of the CDR3: TGCGCCAGCAGTTGGGGTAGCGGGAACCCTAGCACAGATACGCAGTATTTT.

V usage is TRBV7-9 and J usage is TRBJ2-7; TRBD1 might be the D (5 bases). The CDR3 runs to 14 residues. CDR1 and CDR2 (germline): SEHNR, FQNEAQ (reference sequence). Trimming removed 3 bases at V and 6 bases at J, with 15 bases between. CDR3 sequence reads: CASSFATGSSEQYF. CDR3 DNA sequence: TGTGCCAGCAGCTTCGCTACAGGTTCGAGCGAGCAGTACTTC.

In its sample, this clone was seen a few times. V and J are TRBV6-5 and TRBJ1-2; D unresolved. This CDR3 has 15 amino acids. The V and J ends lost 6 bases and 7 bases respectively, with 21 bases between them. Germline CDR1 is MNHEY and CDR2 is SVGAGI. CDR3 DNA: TGTGCCAGCAGCCCGAGGGAAGGGATGCATACTGGCTACACCTTC. Protein product: CASSPREGMHTGYTF.

The CDR3 coding sequence is TGTGCCAGCAGGACAGGGGTAGAAAATCAGCCCCAGCATTTT. Its translation is CASRTGVENQPQHF. The rearrangement links TRBV2 to TRBJ1-5; the match to TRBD1 covers 8 bases. Trimming at V came to 6 bases and at J to 4 bases, leaving 5 bases not matched to a gene. This CDR3 has 14 amino acids. Germline lookup yields CDR1 SNHLY and CDR2 FYNNEI. The variable domain in full, completed from reference TRBV2 and TRBJ1-5, reads EPEVTQTPSHQVTQMGQEVILRCVPISNHLYFYWYRQILGQKVEFLVSFYNNEISEKSEIFDDQFSVERPDGSNFTLKIRSTKLEDSAMYFCASRTGVENQPQHFGDGTRLSIL.